Described below is a single T cell receptor (beta chain) sequence and its context. Germline V gene lookup returns CDR1 SGDLS and CDR2 YYNGEE. The CDR3 contains 16 residues. The junction had 12 bases not matched to a gene; V was cut back by 3 bases and J by 9 bases. These data belong to a study of blood T cell repertoires in COVID-19. Authors' processing steps: Reference gene primers were amplified, and this amplification served to estimate nucleated cell counts. Sequenced by immunoSEQ multiplex PCR; TCRdb stores in-frame clones only, minus some. V and J calls and clone size follow that table, whereas D and trimming were derived from the DNA. In the table there are some 250,000 clones, 80% to 85% of which are singletons.

This chain joins TRBV9 and TRBJ2-4, with TRBD1 matching over 10 bases. Material: peripheral blood. This TCR derives from a man aged 45-65 years with active or convalescent COVID-19. In DNA, the CDR3 is TGTGCCAGCAGCGCTTATATTGGACAGGGGGAGGGCATTCAGTACTTC. It codes for CASSAYIGQGEGIQYF.